This T cell receptor beta chain was sequenced for a study of T cell responses to AZD1222 COVID-19 vaccine. Deletions cut 2 bases from V and 4 bases from J, with 9 bases between. The germline V gene has CDR1 SGHTA and CDR2 FQGNSA. The CDR3 is 14 amino acids. Profiling relied on immunoSEQ multiplex PCR, and the TCRdb table lists in-frame clones only, not all of them. The profile shows around 100,000 clones, around 94% of them singletons. Material: peripheral blood, obtained on day 0 of AZD1222 vaccination. The source is an adult in good health. This chain links TRBV7-2 with TRBJ1-5; no clear D gene. The CDR3 DNA sequence: TGTGCCAGCAGCTTAAAGTCCAGTAATCAGCCCCAGCATTTT. Its translation: CASSLKSSNQPQHF.